This is a list of T cell receptor beta chains from one sample in a study of blood T cells in healthy people across ages. TCRdb called the 5' RACE reads again in MiXCR, with one record for every CDR3 protein. Among 1.5 million to 2 million distinct CDR3 sequences listed, roughly 28% were seen once. The sequencing sample was made of blood. Every receptor here comes from a woman aged 30 to 39 in good health. Each CDR3 is given with its conserved first and last residue. A D gene is named only where the DNA matches it firmly. Clone size appears in some rows only: once, few, many, or a class for an expanded clone.

J | D | size | V | DNA | CDR3
TRBJ2-7 | - | many | TRBV24-1 | TGTGCCACCAGTGATGCCGGGACAAGATCTTACGAGCAGTACTTC | CATSDAGTRSYEQYF
TRBJ1-1 | TRBD1 | - | TRBV10-3 | TGTGCCATCAGTGAGCCAGGGGCCAGGGGGGGATGGACTGAAGCTTTCTTT | CAISEPGARGGWTEAFF
TRBJ2-4 | TRBD1 | - | TRBV12-3/TRBV12-4 | TGTGCCAGCAGTTCTGGACAGGGGTACTACGGGCAGTACTTC | CASSSGQGYYGQYF
TRBJ2-1 | TRBD2 | - | TRBV7-8 | TGTGCCAGCAGCTTATTTCTGGGAGGGGAGACGAGGGAGCAGTTCTTC | CASSLFLGGETREQFF
TRBJ2-7 | - | - | TRBV18 | TGTGCCAGCTCATCCGACAGGCTATCCTACGAGCAGTACTTC | CASSSDRLSYEQYF
TRBJ2-7 | - | - | TRBV5-1 | TGCGCCGGCAGCTCAACCGCCTCCTACGAGCAGTACTTC | CAGSSTASYEQYF
TRBJ2-1 | TRBD1 | few | TRBV7-2 | TGTGCCAGCAGCTTTCGGGACAGTCTCGATGAGCAGTTCTTC | CASSFRDSLDEQFF
TRBJ2-7 | - | - | TRBV7-9 | TGTGCCAGCAGTACGACCGTTCGAGGAGGGACCTACGAGCAGTACTTC | CASSTTVRGGTYEQYF
TRBJ1-2 | TRBD1 | many | TRBV20-1 | TGCAGTGCTCCACGGACAGGGACGCTCCAAGGCTACACCTTC | CSAPRTGTLQGYTF
TRBJ2-7 | - | - | TRBV5-1 | TGCGCCAGCAGCTTGGGGCCAGCGGAAGCATCCTACGAGCAGTACTTC | CASSLGPAEASYEQYF
TRBJ2-7 | - | - | TRBV12-3/TRBV12-4 | TGTGCCAGCAGTTTAGGGTCTACCCACGAGCAGTACTTC | CASSLGSTHEQYF
TRBJ1-1 | TRBD1 | - | TRBV6-2/TRBV6-3 | TGTGCCAGCAGTTCCGGGACAGCGGCGAACACTGAAGCTTTCTTT | CASSSGTAANTEAFF
TRBJ2-7 | - | - | TRBV7-2 | TGTGCCAGCAGCTTAGATCCAGTACCCAATGAGCAGTACTTC | CASSLDPVPNEQYF
TRBJ1-5 | TRBD1 | - | TRBV5-1 | TGCGCCAGCAGCTCGGGACAGGATGATCAGCCCCAGCATTTT | CASSSGQDDQPQHF
TRBJ2-1 | - | few | TRBV6-2/TRBV6-3 | TGTGCCAGCAGAAAGTACGATGAGCAGTTCTTC | CASRKYDEQFF
TRBJ1-5 | - | - | TRBV15 | TGTGCCACCAGCAGAGGACGGAGCAATCAGCCCCAGCATTTT | CATSRGRSNQPQHF
TRBJ2-3 | - | - | TRBV29-1 | TGCAGCGTTGTTCTAGGCGCAGGGCCAGATACGCAGTATTTT | CSVVLGAGPDTQYF
TRBJ1-2 | - | few | TRBV20-1 | TGCAGTACAGATGGGGGTGCAAACTATGGCTACACCTTC | CSTDGGANYGYTF
TRBJ1-1 | - | few | TRBV15 | TGTGCCACCAGCAGGGATAACACTGAAGCTTTCTTT | CATSRDNTEAFF
TRBJ1-2 | - | few | TRBV6-5 | TGTGCCAGCAGTTTACAGACAGACCGGGGCTACACCTTC | CASSLQTDRGYTF
TRBJ2-2 | TRBD2 | few | TRBV12-3/TRBV12-4 | TGTGCCAGCAGGCCGGGACTAGCGAACACCGGGGAGCTGTTTTTT | CASRPGLANTGELFF
TRBJ1-1 | - | many | TRBV6-1 | TGTGCCAGCAGTGAAAGGGCAGGAAAAATGAACACTGAAGCTTTCTTT | CASSERAGKMNTEAFF
TRBJ1-5 | - | many | TRBV20-1 | TGCAGTGTCAGGTCCTCCAGGGATCAGCCCCAGCATTTT | CSVRSSRDQPQHF
TRBJ2-2 | - | - | TRBV5-6 | TGTGCCAGCAGCTTGGCACGCGCCGGGGAGCTGTTTTTT | CASSLARAGELFF
TRBJ2-3 | - | - | TRBV6-5 | TGTGCCTGCAGTTACTCGGGGGATATGCAGTATTTT | CACSYSGDMQYF
TRBJ2-1 | - | many | TRBV12-3/TRBV12-4 | TGTGCCAGCAGCCCCCAGTCTAGCCCCCTCAATGAGCAGTTCTTC | CASSPQSSPLNEQFF
TRBJ1-2 | TRBD1 | few | TRBV7-9 | TGTGCCAGCAGCTTAGGGGACAGGGGGTACTATGGCCACACCTTC | CASSLGDRGYYGHTF